This T cell receptor beta chain was captured by sequencing in a study of radiotherapy plus CTLA-4 blockade in lung cancer listed by TCRdb under 2018. Study-wide context: Among enrolled patients, around 18% had an objective response and around 33% reached disease control.

General findings and caveats noted by the study authors: Increased serum interferon-beta after radiation, together with early dynamic changes in blood T cell clones, were reported to be the strongest predictors of response. After treatment with radiotherapy and ipilimumab, TCR clones that originated in tumors expanded in peripheral blood.

With respect to this clone: No cognate antigen has been identified for it. No qualities accompany the bases; no much larger clone lies one base away.

Trimming costs V 6 bases and J 1 base, and their ends lie 10 bases apart. The germline V gene encodes CDR1 MNHNS and CDR2 SASEGT. The CDR3 covers 13 residues, taking in both the cysteine and the phenylalanine. Of the read, only the CDR3 DNA is kept; its 39 bases are in frame from base 1. The method behind the library was the immunoSEQ multiplex PCR assay. The clones in this table, taken by TCRdb from immuneACCESS, are in-frame only. Not every clone is retained; where verified, under half of the shortfall comes from an unresolved V gene, and the cause of the rest is unknown. The sample records 65,000 to 95,000 clones, around 87% of which are singletons. The top ten clones comprise around 0.85% of the sample. The study evaluated CTLA-4 blockade (ipilimumab) given together with focal radiation therapy in patients who had chemo-refractory metastatic non-small-cell lung cancer.

The source was peripheral blood, collected from a patient treated with radiotherapy plus ipilimumab. The receptor's source is a human donor with non-small cell lung cancer who had stable disease on radiotherapy plus ipilimumab. The chain is made from TRBV6-1 and TRBJ2-7; the D region possibly corresponds to TRBD1 (6 bases align). The CDR3 sequence is CASRLTGSYEQYF. The DNA sequence reads TGTGCCAGCAGACTAACAGGGTCCTACGAGCAGTACTTC.